The 24 T cell receptor beta chains presented below share a single source sample, sequenced in a study of blood T cell repertoires in COVID-19. TCRdb keeps only in-frame clones here, not all; method: immunoSEQ multiplex PCR. The data contain 70,000 to 80,000 clones, approximately 85% of them singletons. The sample consisted of peripheral blood. These receptors were obtained from a woman older than 75 with active or convalescent COVID-19.

The rearrangement joins TRBV28 to TRBJ2-3; D is possibly TRBD2 (7 bases). Per germline, CDR1 MDHEN and CDR2 SYDVKM. The CDR3 consists of 15 residues. Trimming cost V 5 bases and J 5 bases, with 17 bases left between them. This chain's CDR3 is CASSDLGGGLDTQYF. The CDR3 DNA sequence: TGTGCCAGCAGTGACCTGGGGGGGGGCCTAGATACGCAGTATTTT.

This clone was seen once. The CDR3 loop is CASSQDASGGGVSDTQYF. In DNA form, the CDR3 reads TGCGCCAGCAGCCAAGATGCTAGCGGGGGGGGCGTCTCAGATACGCAGTATTTT. The chain links TRBV4-3 to TRBJ2-3; 12 bases agree with TRBD2. This CDR3 has 18 residues. Losses at the gene ends were 0 bases for V and 4 bases for J; bases not matched to a gene: 8. CDR1 and CDR2 (germline): LGHNA, YSLEER.

This chain links TRBV14 with TRBJ1-5; D gene unclear. V was cut by 1 base and J by 3 bases, with 10 bases left in between. The germline V gene encodes CDR1 SGHDN and CDR2 FVKESK. The CDR3 extends over 15 amino acids. CDR3 sequence reads: CASSQGPGYNQPQHF. CDR3 in DNA: TGTGCCAGCAGCCAAGGGCCGGGATACAATCAGCCCCAGCATTTT. Drawing the rest from reference TRBV14 and TRBJ1-5, the complete variable domain is EAGVTQFPSHSVIEKGQTVTLRCDPISGHDNLYWYRRVMGKEIKFLLHFVKESKQDESGMPNNRFLAERTGGTYSTLKVQPAELEDSGVYFCASSQGPGYNQPQHFGDGTRLSIL.

The chain uses TRBV2 and TRBJ2-6; D unclear. This CDR3 has 13 amino acids. Germline V lookup: CDR1 SNHLY, CDR2 FYNNEI. Trimming cost V 6 bases and J 2 bases, with 5 bases left between them. DNA of the CDR3: TGTGCCAGCAGGGCCGCTGGGGCCAACGTCCTGACTTTC. This translates into CASRAAGANVLTF.

This chain joins TRBV5-1 and TRBJ1-1, with 9 bases fitting TRBD1. The germline gives CDR1 SGHRS, CDR2 YFSETQ. The CDR3 covers 15 residues. J lost 3 bases, V lost 0 bases, and 3 bases had no gene match. CDR3 amino acids: CASSLGGTGYTEAFF. As DNA, the CDR3 is TGCGCCAGCAGCTTGGGCGGGACAGGGTACACTGAAGCTTTCTTT.

The V and J genes are TRBV7-2 and TRBJ1-5; maybe TRBD1 (6 bases). V was clipped by 4 bases and J by 2 bases, with 21 bases between them. CDR3 length: 18 amino acids. In germline, CDR1 is SGHTA, CDR2 FQGNSA. CDR3 sequence (DNA): TGTGCCAGCAGCTATGGGGGTAGGGGGTCCCGCGGCAATCAGCCCCAGCATTTT. Its translation: CASSYGGRGSRGNQPQHF.

V usage is TRBV7-3 and J usage is TRBJ2-1; D is perhaps TRBD1 (6 bases). The CDR3 is 15 amino acids. The germline CDR1 and CDR2 sequences are SGHTA and FQGTGA. V was shortened by 5 bases and J by 2 bases, with 13 bases between the two germline ends. CDR3 DNA sequence: TGTGCCAGCAGCCCGGAAAGGACAGCCTACAATGAGCAGTTCTTC. It specifies CASSPERTAYNEQFF. Looking up the rest from reference TRBV7-3 and TRBJ2-1 gives the full variable domain: GAGVSQTPSNKVTEKGKYVELRCDPISGHTALYWYRQSLGQGPEFLIYFQGTGAADDSGLPNDRFFAVRPEGSVSTLKIQRTERGDSAVYLCASSPERTAYNEQFFGPGTRLTVL.

This clone was observed a handful of times. The chain recombines TRBV5-6 with TRBJ1-2, with TRBD1 identical over 10 bases. Germline V gene data show CDR1 as SGHDT and CDR2 as YYEEEE. Trimming cost V 4 bases and J 7 bases; bases outside gene matches: 1. This CDR3 has 12 amino acids. This chain's CDR3 is CASSRTGGGYTF. The CDR3 region has the DNA TGTGCCAGCAGCCGGACAGGGGGTGGCTACACCTTC.

The chain uses TRBV7-2 and TRBJ2-3; 9 nucleotides agree with TRBD2. The junction had 5 bases not matched to a gene; V was cut back by 3 bases and J by 1 base. This CDR3 has 16 amino acids. Germline loops: CDR1 SGHTA, CDR2 FQGNSA. The CDR3: CASSFSAGGRTDTQYF. CDR3 sequence (DNA): TGTGCCAGCAGCTTTTCAGCGGGGGGCCGCACAGATACGCAGTATTTT.

The V call is TRBV3-1 (or the pseudogene TRBV3-2), the J call TRBJ1-1; D unresolved. With 6 bases removed from V and 1 base from J, the gap between germline ends came to 12 bases. The germline CDR1 and CDR2 sequences are LGHDT and YNNKEL (reference sequence). The CDR3 loop spans 14 amino acids. In DNA, the CDR3 is TGTGCCAGCAGTCAGCGGACGGGGAACACTGAAGCTTTCTTT. This codes for CASSQRTGNTEAFF.

V and J are TRBV19 and TRBJ1-1, with TRBD1 matching 8 bases. Germline assignment: CDR1 LNHDA and CDR2 SQIVND (reference sequence). This CDR3 has 13 amino acids. V shed 5 bases and J 6 bases; nucleotides not matched to a gene: 5. In DNA, the CDR3 is TGTGCCAGTAGTGAAACAGGGGGACCTGAAGCTTTCTTT. Protein: CASSETGGPEAFF.

The chain employs TRBV12-3 or TRBV12-4 and TRBJ2-7; tentative D call: TRBD1 (5 bases). V lost 1 base, J lost 4 bases, and 8 bases lay in between. The CDR3 consists of 13 residues. DNA of the CDR3: TGTGCCAGCAGTTTAGTCGACAGTTACGAGCAGTACTTC. It encodes CASSLVDSYEQYF.

This sequence joins TRBV7-8 and TRBJ2-6; 8 bases fit TRBD1. The CDR3 spans 17 residues. With V trimmed by 2 bases and J by 4 bases, 7 bases remained unmatched. Germline V lookup: CDR1 SGHVS, CDR2 FQNEAQ. The DNA of the CDR3 is TGTGCCAGCAGCTTACTTCAGGGGGCGCCGGGGGCCAACGTCCTGACTTTC. Protein product: CASSLLQGAPGANVLTF.

The rearrangement links TRBV10-3 to TRBJ2-2, with TRBD1 as a possible D gene (5 bases). Germline V gene lookup returns CDR1 ENHRY and CDR2 SYGVKD. There are 14 residues in the CDR3. V was pared by 6 bases and J by 1 base, with 9 bases between. The CDR3 loop reads CAISPTENTGELFF. CDR3 sequence (DNA): TGTGCCATCAGCCCGACAGAGAACACCGGGGAGCTGTTTTTT.

This clone was seen a few times. This sequence joins TRBV7-2 and TRBJ2-2; 7 positions agree with TRBD1. The V gene end was trimmed by 4 bases and the J gene end by 4 bases; junction bases not matched to a gene: 12. CDR1 SGHTA and CDR2 FQGNSA come from the germline V gene. The CDR3 loop spans 17 amino acids. The CDR3 DNA follows: TGTGCCAGCAGCTCTAGGGACAGCTCCTTCACCACCGGGGAGCTGTTTTTT. Its translation: CASSSRDSSFTTGELFF.

The chain joins TRBV3-1 (or the pseudogene TRBV3-2) to TRBJ1-2; D uncertain. The CDR3 has 15 amino acids. CDR1 LGHDT and CDR2 YNNKEL come from the germline V gene (reference sequence). Between the trimmed V and J ends, which lost 1 base and 7 bases, there was a span of 16 bases. The CDR3, as DNA: TGTGCCAGCAGCCAAGCGGAGGGAAGAGGGTCTGGCTACACCTTC. It encodes CASSQAEGRGSGYTF.

This chain joins TRBV9 and TRBJ1-4, with 7 bases matching TRBD1. Germline values: CDR1 SGDLS, CDR2 YYNGEE. CDR3 length: 16 amino acids. V shed 3 bases and J 5 bases; nucleotides not matched to a gene: 10. The CDR3 DNA is TGTGCCAGCAGCGACGGCAACAGGGGAGAGAATGAAAAACTGTTTTTT. Its protein product is CASSDGNRGENEKLFF.

This rearrangement joins TRBV7-2 to TRBJ2-3, with 11 bases aligning to TRBD2. The trim removed 6 bases at V and 1 base at J, leaving 6 bases unmatched. Germline V CDR1 and CDR2: SGHTA, FQGNSA. The CDR3 extends over 16 amino acids. In nucleotides, the CDR3 is TGTGCCAGCAGTCCTATAGCGGGGGGGGGCACAGATACGCAGTATTTT. It is translated as CASSPIAGGGTDTQYF.

The chain recombines TRBV30 with TRBJ1-1; no reliable D call. CDR3 length: 14 residues. Trimming cost V 4 bases and J 1 base, with 13 bases left between them. Germline loops: CDR1 GTSNPN, CDR2 SVGIG (reference sequence). CDR3 region: CAWNVEEANTEAFF. The DNA for the CDR3 is TGTGCCTGGAATGTGGAAGAGGCGAACACTGAAGCTTTCTTT.

The chain joins TRBV28 to TRBJ1-1; no firm D call. V was cut by 9 bases and J by 4 bases, with 12 bases left in between. CDR3 length equals 12 residues. Germline V gene sequence: CDR1 MDHEN, CDR2 SYDVKM. The CDR3: CASWGVGTEAFF. The CDR3 region has the DNA TGTGCCAGTTGGGGAGTTGGCACTGAAGCTTTCTTT.

The rearrangement uses TRBV6-2 or TRBV6-3 and TRBJ2-7; weak D call: TRBD1 (5 bases). V lost 0 bases, J lost 7 bases, and 10 bases lay in between. CDR1 and CDR2 from the germline V gene are MNHEY and SVGEGT. CDR3 length: 13 residues. The CDR3 sequence: CASSYSTASEQYF. CDR3 coding DNA: TGTGCCAGCAGTTACTCGACAGCCTCGGAGCAGTACTTC.

The chain employs TRBV7-3 and TRBJ2-2, with 9 bases fitting TRBD2. The CDR3 length is 14 residues. The germline V gene encodes CDR1 SGHTA and CDR2 FQGTGA. Trimming cost V 3 bases and J 8 bases; bases outside gene matches: 4. The CDR3 sequence: CASSFSGGTGELFF. CDR3 nucleotides: TGTGCCAGCAGCTTTAGCGGGGGCACTGGGGAGCTGTTTTTT.

The V call is TRBV18, the J call TRBJ2-7; 11 bases align to TRBD2. The CDR3 sequence is 19 residues long. Germline V gives CDR1 KGHSH, CDR2 LQKENI. The V and J ends lost 3 bases and 1 base, in that order; junction bases with no gene match: 14. The CDR3 DNA reads as TGTGCCAGCTCACCTTTTTCTAGCGGGGGGAACATTGGGTCCTACGAGCAGTACTTC. Translation: CASSPFSSGGNIGSYEQYF.

This chain links TRBV7-9 with TRBJ2-5; tentatively, D is TRBD2 (6 bases). The CDR3 is 15 residues long. The germline V gene has CDR1 SEHNR and CDR2 FQNEAQ (reference sequence). V lost 1 base and J 4 bases, leaving 13 bases between the germline ends. The CDR3 here is CASSLVVGGSETQYF. The DNA for the CDR3 is TGTGCCAGCAGCTTAGTCGTCGGGGGATCAGAGACCCAGTACTTC.